A selection of T cell receptor beta chains follows, all from one sample in a study of breast tumors, draining lymph nodes, adjacent tissues. TCRdb re-called the multiplex PCR reads with MiXCR, one entry per CDR3 protein. The sample comprises some 130,000 distinct CDR3 sequences, 21% of which are singletons, and roughly 2% rests with the top ten. Specimen: axillary lymph node tissue. These receptors were collected from a female donor with breast cancer. Some clones in this sample may be carry-over from other donors' samples. Each CDR3 is given with its conserved first and last residue. The D gene is left open where the match is weak. The size field is filled for only some rows; it gives once, few, many or a size class.

cdr3_aa cdr3_nt v_call clone_size d_call j_call
CSAPQTSGRVYEQYF TGCAGTGCTCCTCAGACTAGCGGGAGGGTCTACGAGCAGTACTTC TRBV20-1 many TRBD2 TRBJ2-7
CASSSAGTRFSNEQFF TGTGCCAGCAGTTCAGCCGGGACTAGATTCTCCAATGAGCAGTTCTTC TRBV6-5 . TRBD2 TRBJ2-1
CASRRTGSINQPQHF TGTGCCAGCAGGCGTACAGGGTCTATTAATCAGCCCCAGCATTTT TRBV12-3/TRBV12-4 many . TRBJ1-5
CASSSDWGSSPYNEQFF TGCGCCAGCAGCTCCGACTGGGGGTCTTCTCCCTACAATGAGCAGTTCTTC TRBV5-1 many . TRBJ2-1
CASSQEVGRGVYNVQFF TGTGCCAGCAGCCAAGAGGTTGGGCGGGGAGTCTACAATGTGCAGTTCTTC TRBV3-1 . . TRBJ2-1
CAISGINNEQFF TGTGCCATCAGCGGGATTAACAATGAGCAGTTCTTC TRBV10-3 many . TRBJ2-1
CASSIVAGEGEQFF TGTGCCAGTAGTATAGTTGCGGGAGAAGGAGAGCAGTTCTTC TRBV19 many TRBD2 TRBJ2-1
CAISESGREGETQYF TGTGCCATCAGTGAGTCGGGTCGGGAGGGGGAGACCCAGTACTTC TRBV10-3 many TRBD2 TRBJ2-5
CASSLIYDRGGVINYEQYF TGTGCCAGCAGTTTGATATACGATCGAGGAGGGGTGATAAACTACGAGCAGTACTTC TRBV27 many . TRBJ2-7
CASNWAGDPYEQYF TGTGCCAGCAATTGGGCGGGAGACCCCTACGAGCAGTACTTC TRBV28 many TRBD2 TRBJ2-7
CASSLAPTTYGYTF TGTGCCAGCAGTTTGGCCCCAACCACCTATGGCTACACCTTC TRBV27 few . TRBJ1-2
CASSFSSYEQFF TGCGCCAGCAGCTTCTCTAGCTATGAGCAGTTCTTC TRBV5-1 many . TRBJ2-1
CASSLDGGGSYNEQFF TGCGCCAGCAGCTTGGATGGGGGGGGCTCCTACAATGAGCAGTTCTTC TRBV5-1 many TRBD2 TRBJ2-1
CASSLVNTDTQYF TGTGCCAGCAGCTTAGTGAACACAGATACGCAGTATTTT TRBV6-5 many . TRBJ2-3
CASSLGLAYEQYF TGTGCCAGCAGTTTGGGACTGGCCTACGAGCAGTACTTC TRBV28 many . TRBJ2-7
CASRRGTEETQYF TGCGCCAGCAGGCGGGGGACGGAAGAGACCCAGTACTTC TRBV10-2 many TRBD2 TRBJ2-5
CSAFYRGIVF TGCAGTGCGTTTTATCGAGGGATTGTCTTC TRBV20-1 many . TRBJ2-1
CASSARTGGGEQYF TGTGCCAGCAGTGCAAGGACAGGGGGGGGGGAGCAGTACTTC TRBV28 few TRBD1 TRBJ2-7
CASIPNPHSSYNEQFF TGTGCCAGCATCCCGAACCCCCATAGCTCCTATAATGAGCAGTTCTTC TRBV5-4 many . TRBJ2-1
CSARRLAYHNEQFF TGCAGTGCTAGAAGACTAGCGTACCACAATGAGCAGTTCTTC TRBV20-1 many TRBD2 TRBJ2-1
CASSPSTGELFF TGTGCCAGCTCACCGTCCACCGGGGAGCTGTTTTTT TRBV18 many . TRBJ2-2
CASSSPLRGWGYTF TGTGCCAGCAGTTCCCCCCTCAGGGGTTGGGGCTACACCTTC TRBV27 many . TRBJ1-2
CASSQSGQGSSPLHF TGTGCCAGCAGCCAATCCGGACAGGGAAGTTCACCCCTCCACTTT TRBV14 many TRBD1 TRBJ1-6
CASSPIPGTGTTNEKLFF TGTGCCAGCAGCCCCATTCCCGGGACAGGGACGACTAATGAAAAACTGTTTTTT TRBV7-6 many TRBD1 TRBJ1-4
CASRSTGGITDTQYF TGTGCCAGCAGGTCGACAGGGGGCATCACAGATACGCAGTATTTT TRBV6-5 many TRBD1 TRBJ2-3
CASSGTSGRAHEQFF TGTGCCAGCAGTGGGACTAGCGGGAGGGCCCATGAGCAGTTCTTC TRBV6-1 . TRBD2 TRBJ2-1
CSAWGGPGARNQPQHF TGCAGTGCTTGGGGGGGCCCGGGTGCCCGCAATCAGCCCCAGCATTTT TRBV20-1 . . TRBJ1-5
CASSGLANYNEQFF TGCGCCAGCAGTGGACTAGCCAACTACAATGAGCAGTTCTTC TRBV10-2 many TRBD2 TRBJ2-1
CASSGDRVSGNTIYF TGTGCCAGCAGTGGGGACAGAGTCTCTGGAAACACCATATATTTT TRBV2 many TRBD1 TRBJ1-3
CASSLRASGSIDEQFF TGTGCCAGCAGCTTAAGGGCTAGCGGGAGTATCGATGAGCAGTTCTTC TRBV7-3 many TRBD2 TRBJ2-1
CAWSKGRRGIRHYNEQFF TGTGCCTGGAGCAAGGGCAGGCGCGGGATAAGGCATTACAATGAGCAGTTCTTC TRBV30 . . TRBJ2-1
CASSVIQGDNEQFF TGTGCCAGCAGTGTAATTCAAGGGGATAATGAGCAGTTCTTC TRBV25-1 . . TRBJ2-1
CASRLTNEQFF TGTGCCAGCAGGTTGACCAATGAGCAGTTCTTC TRBV6-2/TRBV6-3 many . TRBJ2-1
CASSLTTGVVSNQPQHF TGTGCCAGCAGCTTGACCACAGGGGTGGTGAGCAATCAGCCCCAGCATTTT TRBV5-4 many TRBD1 TRBJ1-5
CASSPNSEQFF TGTGCCAGCAGCCCAAATAGTGAGCAGTTCTTC TRBV7-9 many . TRBJ2-1
CASSSRDRDTEAFF TGTGCCAGCAGCTCCCGGGACAGGGACACTGAAGCTTTCTTT TRBV7-9 few TRBD1 TRBJ1-1
CSARDEQASDPVGYTF TGCAGTGCTAGAGATGAACAGGCGTCGGATCCCGTGGGCTACACCTTC TRBV20-1 many . TRBJ1-2
CASSRGTPGLAGSYEQYF TGTGCCAGCAGCCGCGGGACACCTGGACTAGCGGGGTCCTACGAGCAGTACTTC TRBV28 few TRBD2 TRBJ2-7
CASSEFRGAGANVLTF TGTGCCAGCAGTGAGTTTCGGGGTGCTGGGGCCAACGTCCTGACTTTC TRBV2 many . TRBJ2-6
CSPSAWRGQQETQYF TGCAGTCCTTCTGCCTGGCGGGGGCAGCAAGAGACCCAGTACTTC TRBV20-1 . . TRBJ2-5
CASSLAQTRVETQYF TGTGCCAGCAGCTTAGCCCAGACTAGGGTGGAGACCCAGTACTTC TRBV7-8 many . TRBJ2-5
CASSLPLGLGASPLHF TGTGCCAGCAGTTTACCCTTAGGCCTTGGCGCTTCACCCCTCCACTTT TRBV27 many . TRBJ1-6
CASSLSGLAGTYEQYF TGTGCCAGCAGTTTATCCGGCCTAGCTGGAACCTACGAGCAGTACTTC TRBV27 many . TRBJ2-7
CSARTGTGNSPLHF TGCAGTGCTAGGACCGGGACAGGAAATTCACCCCTCCACTTT TRBV20-1 many TRBD1 TRBJ1-6
CASSLLGGAIQYF TGTGCCAGCAGCTTGTTAGGGGGCGCGATCCAGTACTTC TRBV5-6 many TRBD1 TRBJ2-5
CASSRLAGSYEQYF TGTGCCAGCAGCCGACTAGCGGGAAGCTACGAGCAGTACTTC TRBV11-2 many TRBD2 TRBJ2-7
CASSPRDPINEQFF TGTGCCAGCAGCCCGAGGGACCCGATCAATGAGCAGTTCTTC TRBV9 many . TRBJ2-1
CASSQTGESYEQYF TGTGCCAGCAGCCAGACAGGGGAGAGCTACGAGCAGTACTTC TRBV9 many TRBD1 TRBJ2-7
CASSFFQGTDGYTF TGTGCCAGCAGCTTTTTCCAGGGGACGGATGGCTACACCTTC TRBV7-8 many . TRBJ1-2
CASSRLQGTGGTGYTF TGCGCCAGCAGCCGACTTCAGGGGACAGGGGGGACGGGCTACACCTTC TRBV4-1 many TRBD1 TRBJ1-2
CASGLPPGFEREVNEQFF TGTGCTAGTGGTTTGCCCCCGGGTTTCGAGCGGGAGGTAAATGAGCAGTTCTTC TRBV12-5 many TRBD2 TRBJ2-1
CSVSGDGWETQYF TGCAGCGTTTCCGGGGACGGATGGGAGACCCAGTACTTC TRBV29-1 few . TRBJ2-5
CASSQGPPLGNVGETQYF TGTGCCAGCAGCCAAGGCCCACCCTTGGGGAACGTGGGGGAGACCCAGTACTTC TRBV3-1 few . TRBJ2-5
CASTISGTSYNEQFF TGTGCCAGCACCATCTCCGGGACCTCCTACAATGAGCAGTTCTTC TRBV6-5 . . TRBJ2-1
CASSPSVLDNQPQHF TGTGCCAGCTCACCATCTGTACTCGACAATCAGCCCCAGCATTTT TRBV18 few . TRBJ1-5